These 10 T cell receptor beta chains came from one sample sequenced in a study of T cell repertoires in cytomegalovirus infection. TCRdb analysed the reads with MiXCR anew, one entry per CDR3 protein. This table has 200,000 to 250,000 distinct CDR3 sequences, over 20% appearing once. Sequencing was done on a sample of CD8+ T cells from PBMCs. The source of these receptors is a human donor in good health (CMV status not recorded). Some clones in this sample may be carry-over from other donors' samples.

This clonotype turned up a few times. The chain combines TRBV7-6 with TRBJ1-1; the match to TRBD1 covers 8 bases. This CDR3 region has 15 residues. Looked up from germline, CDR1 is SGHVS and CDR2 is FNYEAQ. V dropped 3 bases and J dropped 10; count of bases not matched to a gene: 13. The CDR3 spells CASSFRLGQGQVAFF. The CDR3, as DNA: TGTGCCAGCAGCTTCAGACTAGGACAGGGCCAGGTAGCTTTCTTT.

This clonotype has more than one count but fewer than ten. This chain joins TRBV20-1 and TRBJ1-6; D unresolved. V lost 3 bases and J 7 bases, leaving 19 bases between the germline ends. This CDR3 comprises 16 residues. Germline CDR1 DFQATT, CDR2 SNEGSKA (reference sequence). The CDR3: CSASSGLQAWNSPLHF. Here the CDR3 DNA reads TGCAGTGCTAGCTCGGGGTTACAAGCATGGAATTCACCCCTCCACTTT.

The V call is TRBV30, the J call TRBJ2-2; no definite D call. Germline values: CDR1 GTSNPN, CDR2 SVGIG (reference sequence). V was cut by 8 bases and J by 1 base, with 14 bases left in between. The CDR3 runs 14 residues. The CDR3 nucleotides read TGTGCCCTCGGTGGGGATTTGAACACCGGGGAGCTGTTTTTT. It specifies CALGGDLNTGELFF. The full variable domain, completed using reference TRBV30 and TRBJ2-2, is SQTIHQWPATLVQPVGSPLSLECTVEGTSNPNLYWYRQAAGRGLQLLFYSVGIGQISSEVPQNLSASRPQDRQFILSSKKLLLSDSGFYLCALGGDLNTGELFFGEGSRLTVL.

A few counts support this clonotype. The CDR3 bases are TGCGCCAGCAGCCCGGGACAGAACACAGATACGCAGTATTTT. Its protein is CASSPGQNTDTQYF. This chain connects TRBV5-1 to TRBJ2-3, with 7 bases matching TRBD1. Germline lookup yields CDR1 SGHRS and CDR2 YFSETQ. Trimming at V came to 4 bases and at J to 2 bases, leaving 4 bases not matched to a gene. CDR3 length equals 14 residues.

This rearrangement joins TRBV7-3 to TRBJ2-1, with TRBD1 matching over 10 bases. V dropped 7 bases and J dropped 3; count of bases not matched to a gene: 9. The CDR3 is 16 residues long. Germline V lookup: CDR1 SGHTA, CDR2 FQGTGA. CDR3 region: CASNPGQGGYYNEQFF. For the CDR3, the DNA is TGTGCCAGCAACCCAGGACAGGGGGGATACTACAATGAGCAGTTCTTC.

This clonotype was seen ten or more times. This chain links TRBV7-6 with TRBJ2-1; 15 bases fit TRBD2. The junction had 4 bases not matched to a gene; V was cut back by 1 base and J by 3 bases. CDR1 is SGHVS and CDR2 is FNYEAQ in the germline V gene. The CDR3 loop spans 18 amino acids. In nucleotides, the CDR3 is TGTGCCAGCAGCTTAGTGGGACTAGCGGGGGGCTTCTACAATGAGCAGTTCTTC. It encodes CASSLVGLAGGFYNEQFF.

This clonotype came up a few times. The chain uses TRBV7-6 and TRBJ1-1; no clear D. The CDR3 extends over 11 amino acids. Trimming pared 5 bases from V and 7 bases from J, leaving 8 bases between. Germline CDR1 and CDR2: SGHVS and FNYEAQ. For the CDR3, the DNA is TGTGCCAGCAGCGACGGGGTTGAAGCTTTCTTT. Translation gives CASSDGVEAFF.

The CDR3 nucleotides read TGCGCCAGCAGCTTGGCCGGGGGTTCCGGGCAGTACTTC. Translation: CASSLAGGSGQYF. This sequence joins TRBV5-1 and TRBJ2-7, with D maybe TRBD2 (6 bases). This CDR3 is 13 amino acids long. The ends were cut back, 0 bases at V and 9 bases at J, with 13 bases in the middle. Germline V gene sequence: CDR1 SGHRS, CDR2 YFSETQ.

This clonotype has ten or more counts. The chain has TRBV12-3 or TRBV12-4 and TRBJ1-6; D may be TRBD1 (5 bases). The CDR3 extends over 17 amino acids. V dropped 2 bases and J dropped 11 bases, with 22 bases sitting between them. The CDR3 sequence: CASSLYTRDRVWAPLHF. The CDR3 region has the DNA TGTGCCAGCAGTTTATATACCCGGGACCGCGTATGGGCACCCCTCCACTTT.

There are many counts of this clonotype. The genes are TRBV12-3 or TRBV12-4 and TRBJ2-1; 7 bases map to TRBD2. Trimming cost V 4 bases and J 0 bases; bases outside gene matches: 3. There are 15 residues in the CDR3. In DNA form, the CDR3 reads TGTGCCAGCAGTTCTAGCGGCCACTCCTACAATGAGCAGTTCTTC. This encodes CASSSSGHSYNEQFF.